Listed here is a single T cell receptor (beta chain). Its antigen is currently not known. Qualities for individual bases were not recorded, and no much larger clone is one base off. This sample stems from a study of blood T cell repertoires in COVID-19 (dated by TCRdb to the early 2020s). For context, the study as a whole: The collaborator samples originated in the United States, Italy and Spain and spanned the acute and convalescent phases of COVID-19. The material from the prospective study consisted of cDNA or gDNA derived from T cells, B-cell-depleted T cells, or PBMCs. Subjects who had been exposed to COVID-19, were actively infected with it, or had recovered from it provided the deeply sampled blood TCRbeta repertoires that made up the dataset. The repertoires were released in a freely available public database meant as a resource for research on the immune response to SARS-CoV-2. The samples were drawn from the first 160 participants of the ongoing ImmuneRACE study and from 950 to 1,500 subjects provided by 6 global collaborators. Nearly every sample came with metadata listing a de-identified subject ID, COVID-19 status, age in years and sex. Where available, HLA class I and class II types were taken from metadata supplied by the sample provider and were not determined by assay-based typing. Summary of the overall study and its limitations: Clinical and demographic metadata were provided uncurated, with the amount varying by source and participant.

V loses 3 bases, J loses 4 bases, and the germline ends lie 6 bases apart. The CDR3, cysteine through phenylalanine, is 11 amino acids long. Here the CDR3 DNA is all that survives: 33 bases in frame from base 1. The germline V gene (reference sequence) provides CDR1 DFQATT and CDR2 SNEGSKA. Each collaborating institution followed its own protocols to collect whole blood in K2EDTA tubes. For TCRbeta analysis, collaborators shipped samples in one of three forms: frozen whole blood, isolated PBMCs, or DNA extracted from either of those sample types. TCRbeta CDR3 regions were amplified from genomic DNA using the immunoSEQ Assay, a bias-controlled multiplex PCR. From the authors' description of their analysis: The number of nucleated cells in each sample was estimated by amplification of reference gene primers within the assay. Sequence reads were collapsed and filtered to measure the absolute abundance of every unique TCRbeta CDR3 rearrangement. Productive Simpson clonality was computed per sample as the square root of Simpson's diversity index over productive rearrangements. What TCRdb holds here is the immuneACCESS table cut down to in-frame rearrangements. Part of the clones is not present; checked against another copy, under half of the missing clones reflect an unresolved V gene, and the others are unexplained. V, J and clone size are those of that table, while D and trimming were read from the DNA. A total of approximately 200,000 clones appear in this sample, approximately 78% of them only once. In total, the top ten clones hold about 9.4% of the sample.

Sequences were obtained from peripheral blood. The receptor chain draws on TRBV20-1 and TRBJ1-2; the D segment cannot be called with confidence. The sequence came from a woman of 80 years or more with acute or convalescent COVID-19. The DNA is as follows: TGCAGTGCTAGGTCCATCTATGGCTACACCTTC. It translates as CSARSIYGYTF.